This T cell receptor (beta chain) derives from a study of blood T cell repertoires in COVID-19. Background on the study: T cells, B-cell-depleted T cells, or PBMCs supplied cDNA or gDNA.

The authors' processing: Amplification of reference gene primers was used by the study to estimate nucleated cell counts. Produced via immunoSEQ multiplex PCR; TCRdb's table is partial and in-frame only. V and J calls and clone size are those listed in that table; D and trimming were worked out from the DNA. The sample comprises some 140,000 clones, approximately 85% of which are singletons, and around 4.1% rests with the top ten. The clonotype comes from a human donor in a cohort sampled during active COVID-19. The sample consisted of peripheral blood.

CDR3 bases: TGCGCCAGCAGTCAAACGACTAGCGGGACGCCGGTATACGAGCAGTACGTC. Translated, it gives CASSQTTSGTPVYEQYV. The rearrangement links TRBV23-1 to TRBJ2-7; 11 bases fit TRBD2. TRBV23-1 is classed as an ORF, of uncertain function. The CDR3 covers 17 residues. V was pared by 2 bases and J by 4 bases, with 10 bases of the junction left unmatched.